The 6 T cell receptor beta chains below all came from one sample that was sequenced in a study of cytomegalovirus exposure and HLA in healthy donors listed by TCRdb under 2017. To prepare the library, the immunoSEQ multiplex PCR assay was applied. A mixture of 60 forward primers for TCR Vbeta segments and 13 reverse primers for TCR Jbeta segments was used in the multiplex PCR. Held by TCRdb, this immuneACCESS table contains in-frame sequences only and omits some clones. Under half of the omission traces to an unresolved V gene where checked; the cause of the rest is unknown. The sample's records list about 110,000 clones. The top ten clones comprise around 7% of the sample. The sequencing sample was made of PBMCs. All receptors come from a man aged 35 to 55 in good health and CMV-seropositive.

CDR3 bases: TGTGCCAGCAGTTACGACTACCCCTACAATGAGCAGTTCTTC. Protein product: CASSYDYPYNEQFF. V is TRBV6-5 and J is TRBJ2-1; D perhaps matches TRBD2 (5 bases). Trimming took 2 bases from V and 2 from J, leaving 7 bases between them. The CDR3 consists of 14 residues. CDR1 MNHEY and CDR2 SVGAGI come from the germline V gene.

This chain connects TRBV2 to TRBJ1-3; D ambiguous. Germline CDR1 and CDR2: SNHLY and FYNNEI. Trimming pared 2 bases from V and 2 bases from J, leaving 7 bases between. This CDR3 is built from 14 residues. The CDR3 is CASSENQAGNTIYF. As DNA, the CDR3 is TGTGCCAGCAGTGAAAACCAGGCTGGAAACACCATATATTTT.

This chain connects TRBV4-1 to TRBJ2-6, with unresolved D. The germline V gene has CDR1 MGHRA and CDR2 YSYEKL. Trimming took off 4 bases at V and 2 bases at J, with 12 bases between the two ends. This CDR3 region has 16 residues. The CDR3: CASSPLVPPGANVLTF. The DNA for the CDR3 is TGCGCCAGCAGCCCCCTAGTTCCCCCTGGGGCCAACGTCCTGACTTTC.

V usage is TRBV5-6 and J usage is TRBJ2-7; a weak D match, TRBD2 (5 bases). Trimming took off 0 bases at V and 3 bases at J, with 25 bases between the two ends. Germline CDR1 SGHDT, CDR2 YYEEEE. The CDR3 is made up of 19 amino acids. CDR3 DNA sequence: TGTGCCAGCAGCTTGGACACCTGGAGTTCCCTCCTTCGGGGCTACGAGCAGTACTTC. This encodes CASSLDTWSSLLRGYEQYF.

The CDR3 DNA follows: TGCGCCAGCAGCGCAACCGGGACTAGCTTTACATATGAGCAGTTCTTC. This encodes CASSATGTSFTYEQFF. The chain uses TRBV5-1 and TRBJ2-1; 9 positions agree with TRBD2. CDR1 is SGHRS, CDR2 YFSETQ, per germline. This CDR3 contains 16 residues. With V trimmed by 4 bases and J by 8 bases, 13 bases remained unmatched.

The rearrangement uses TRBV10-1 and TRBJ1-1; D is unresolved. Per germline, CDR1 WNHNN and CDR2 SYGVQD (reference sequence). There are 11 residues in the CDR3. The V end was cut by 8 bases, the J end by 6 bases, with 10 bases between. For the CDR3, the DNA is TGCGCCAGCTCCCGGGGAGCTGAAGCTTTCTTT. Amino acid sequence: CASSRGAEAFF.